This T cell receptor (beta chain) was documented in a study of T cell repertoires in cytomegalovirus infection. Overall study results and limits: Clonotype analysis showed dominance of the ex vivo response by HLA-C-restricted CMV-specific TCR beta clonotypes.

CDR3 length equals 15 residues. The germline CDR1 and CDR2 sequences are ENHRY and SYGVKD. TCRdb recomputed calls from the reads with MiXCR, one row per CDR3 protein. The sample has about 500,000 distinct CDR3 sequences; roughly a third are singletons. With respect to this clonotype: Its antigen remains unidentified. This CDR3 fails to terminate in the conserved phenylalanine or tryptophan, so it likely reflects a read error.

This specimen was cultured PBMCs, taken from culture after CMV antigen stimulation. The TCR sequence derives from a human donor in good health (CMV status not recorded). Some clones in this sample may be carry-over from other donors' samples. The genes are TRBV10-3 and TRBJ1-2; the match to TRBD1 covers 7 bases. Here the CDR3 reads CALSEPMVRGYGYTS. Written as DNA, the CDR3 is TGTGCCCTCAGTGAACCCATGGTCAGGGGGTATGGCTACACCTCC.